Below, 10 T cell receptor beta chains from the same sample are listed, as sequenced in a study of beta chain features in type 1 diabetes. Their antigens are not known. The isolated RNA, all of it, was reverse transcribed, so expressed TCRB transcripts were what got sequenced. Clones were read by immunoSEQ multiplex PCR, and TCRdb kept only the in-frame ones, dropping some. The sample shows around 150,000 clones, about a tenth of them seen only once. Findings of the study overall: Patients with Type 1 diabetes showed moderately but significantly shorter TCRB CDR3s in all four CD4+ subsets.

Sequenced sample: central memory CD4+ T cells from blood. The origin of the receptors is a man under 40 with type 1 diabetes.

This clone came up a few times. This chain connects TRBV4-2 to TRBJ1-1, with 7 bases lining up with TRBD1. The J segment lost 0 bases and the V segment lost 4 bases, leaving 8 bases of the junction unmatched. This CDR3 comprises 16 residues. CDR1 is LGHNA and CDR2 is YNFKEQ in the germline V gene. The CDR3 nucleotides read TGTGCCAGCAGCCGCGGGACAGCGAATATGAACACTGAAGCTTTCTTT. Translation gives CASSRGTANMNTEAFF.

The chain links TRBV9 to TRBJ2-5, with a possible D match to TRBD1 (5 bases). The CDR3 contains 15 residues. CDR1 and CDR2 from the germline V gene are SGDLS and YYNGEE. Trimming removed 3 bases from V and 2 bases from J, with 14 bases in between. The CDR3 loop reads CASSAGPAGQETQYF. For the CDR3, the DNA is TGTGCCAGCAGCGCCGGGCCCGCAGGGCAAGAGACCCAGTACTTC.

This chain connects TRBV5-1 to TRBJ2-5; maybe TRBD2 (5 bases). CDR3 size: 15 residues. Germline values: CDR1 SGHRS, CDR2 YFSETQ. V was shortened by 0 bases and J by 2 bases, with 11 bases between the two germline ends. CDR3: CASSLVPGLQETQYF. CDR3 DNA: TGCGCCAGCAGCTTGGTTCCAGGACTTCAAGAGACCCAGTACTTC.

V usage is TRBV7-2 and J usage is TRBJ2-1, with 12 bases identical to TRBD2. The CDR3 spans 15 residues. Per the germline V gene, CDR1 is SGHTA and CDR2 is FQGNSA. Trimming removed 6 bases from V and 8 bases from J; junction bases left unmatched: 8. The CDR3 DNA is TGTGCCAGCAGGCCGACTAGCGGGAGATTCTATGAGCAGTTCTTC. Protein sequence: CASRPTSGRFYEQFF.

This clone has just a few counts. This chain joins TRBV9 and TRBJ2-2, with D possibly TRBD1 on 6 matching bases. The CDR3 covers 16 residues. The V gene lost 1 base and the J gene lost 0 bases, with 10 bases spanning the gap. The germline CDR1 and CDR2 sequences are SGDLS and YYNGEE. This CDR3 is CASSVSGQPNTGELFF. DNA of the CDR3: TGTGCCAGCAGCGTAAGTGGACAGCCGAACACCGGGGAGCTGTTTTTT. The full variable domain, completed using reference TRBV9 and TRBJ2-2, is DSGVTQTPKHLITATGQRVTLRCSPRSGDLSVYWYQQSLDQGLQFLIQYYNGEERAKGNILERFSAQQFPDLHSELNLSSLELGDSALYFCASSVSGQPNTGELFFGEGSRLTVL.

This clone has just a few counts. The CDR3: CASSTGGNEGTDTQYF. The CDR3 nucleotides are TGTGCCAGCAGTACAGGGGGTAACGAAGGCACAGATACGCAGTATTTT. The chain uses TRBV2 and TRBJ2-3; 8 nucleotides line up with TRBD1. CDR1 is SNHLY, CDR2 FYNNEI, per germline. The CDR3 has 16 residues. Germline trimming cut 5 bases from V and 1 base from J; bases unmatched to any gene: 8.

Note on this clone: This specimen includes other DNA sequences encoding the same CDR3. The V gene is TRBV28, the J gene TRBJ1-1; D is ambiguous. V dropped 5 bases and J dropped 0 bases, with 10 bases sitting between them. Germline CDR1 and CDR2: MDHEN and SYDVKM. This CDR3 is built from 14 residues. The CDR3 region has the DNA TGTGCCAGCAGTAGACAAACCTTGAACACTGAAGCTTTCTTT. The encoded protein is CASSRQTLNTEAFF.

This clone was observed a few times. The rearrangement uses TRBV2 and TRBJ2-3, with a possible D match to TRBD2 (6 bases). Germline V gene sequence: CDR1 SNHLY, CDR2 FYNNEI. Trimming pared 3 bases from V and 6 bases from J, leaving 10 bases between. This CDR3 has 13 residues. This CDR3 reads CASSDGGEDTQYF. In nucleotides, the CDR3 is TGTGCCAGCAGTGATGGCGGGGAGGATACGCAGTATTTT.

The rearrangement uses TRBV7-9 and TRBJ2-3, with 14 bases aligning to TRBD2. This CDR3 is 16 amino acids long. V lost 5 bases, J lost 1 base, and 2 bases stayed unmatched. Germline lookup yields CDR1 SEHNR and CDR2 FQNEAQ (reference sequence). CDR3 loop: CASSRGLAGGTDTQYF. CDR3 sequence (DNA): TGTGCCAGCAGCAGGGGACTAGCGGGAGGCACAGATACGCAGTATTTT.

This clone was seen only a few times. The rearrangement joins TRBV11-3 to TRBJ2-2; D is unclear. The V end was cut by 2 bases, the J end by 4 bases, with 8 bases between. Germline CDR1 SGHNT, CDR2 YENEEA. This CDR3 is built from 14 residues. The chain's CDR3 is CASSLSFSTGELFF. The CDR3 bases are TGTGCCAGCAGCTTATCGTTCTCCACCGGGGAGCTGTTTTTT.